Listed below are T cell receptor beta chains from one sample, sequenced in a study of OX40 agonist ivuxolimab in advanced cancers. Only in-frame clones appear in the TCRdb table, and some are missing; sequencing was by immunoSEQ multiplex PCR. The table includes fewer than 85,000 clones, nearly 90% detected once. Sequences were derived from CD4+ or CD8+ T cells sorted from blood, sampled in a trial of the OX40 agonist ivuxolimab. The receptors shown here come from an adult with an advanced solid tumor such as melanoma, head and neck, liver or kidney cancer. Each CDR3 is given with its conserved first and last residue. Each record gives: V gene, J gene, CDR3 protein.

TRBV6-1	TRBJ1-2	CASRAVGDYGYTF
TRBV19	TRBJ1-1	CASSITENTEAFF
TRBV7-9	TRBJ2-2	CASSPGLAATGELFF
TRBV6-5	TRBJ1-2	CASSYRRGFNGYTF
TRBV7-2	TRBJ2-5	CASSLAHETQYF
TRBV27	TRBJ2-7	CASSLPGTGPYEQYF
TRBV30	TRBJ2-7	CAWGRRYEQYF
TRBV6-1	TRBJ2-1	CASRPGTSGYNEQFF
TRBV7-2	TRBJ2-3	CASSPGTATDTQYF
TRBV30	TRBJ1-5	CARGGEGDWSNQPQHF
TRBV5-4	TRBJ1-1	CASSTQTDFTEAFF
TRBV30	TRBJ1-3	CACPGRGSGNTIYF
TRBV5-6	TRBJ2-6	CASSLEQGLASGANVLTF
TRBV9	TRBJ2-3	CASSVAPTSTDTQYF
TRBV4-1	TRBJ2-7	CASSLLLASGPYEQYF
TRBV30	TRBJ1-2	CAWSVKGRNGYTF
TRBV6-1	TRBJ2-3	CASSEEGPTRDTQYF
TRBV2	TRBJ2-1	CASSERDEQFF
TRBV15	TRBJ2-7	CATSRYFVAGRLEEQYF
TRBV25-1	TRBJ2-7	CASSEFGTGDEQYF
TRBV7-7	TRBJ2-5	CASSLDERGFSTKETQYF
TRBV7-3	TRBJ2-1	CASSLDNGYNEQFF